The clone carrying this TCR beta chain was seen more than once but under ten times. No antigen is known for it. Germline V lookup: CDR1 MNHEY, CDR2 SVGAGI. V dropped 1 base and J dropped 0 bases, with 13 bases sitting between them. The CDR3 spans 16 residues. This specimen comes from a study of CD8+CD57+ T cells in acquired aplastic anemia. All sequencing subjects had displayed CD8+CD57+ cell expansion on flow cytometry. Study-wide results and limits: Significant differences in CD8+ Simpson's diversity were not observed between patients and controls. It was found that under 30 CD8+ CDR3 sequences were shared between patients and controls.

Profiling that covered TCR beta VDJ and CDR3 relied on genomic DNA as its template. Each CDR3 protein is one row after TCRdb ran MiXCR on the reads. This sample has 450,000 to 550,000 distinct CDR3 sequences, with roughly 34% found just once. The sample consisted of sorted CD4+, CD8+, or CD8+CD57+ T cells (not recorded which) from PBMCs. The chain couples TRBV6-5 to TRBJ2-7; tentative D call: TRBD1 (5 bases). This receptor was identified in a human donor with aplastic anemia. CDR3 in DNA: TGTGCCAGCAGTTACTTATTAAGACAGCCCTCCTACGAGCAGTACTTC. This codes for CASSYLLRQPSYEQYF.